The text below deals with one T cell receptor beta chain. The entry originates in a study of radiotherapy plus CTLA-4 blockade in lung cancer. Germline CDR1 is ENHRY and CDR2 is SYGVKD. This CDR3 is built from 15 residues. V shed 7 bases and J shed 7 bases, with 22 bases lying between them. Assay: immunoSEQ multiplex PCR; the TCRdb copy retains only in-frame clones and omits some. The sample contains 58,000 or so clones, 70% to 85% of which appear only once. The specimen was peripheral blood, collected from a patient treated with radiotherapy plus ipilimumab. The chain joins TRBV10-3 to TRBJ1-2, with a weak D call TRBD1 (6 bases). This TCR was recovered from a human donor with non-small cell lung cancer who had a complete response to radiotherapy plus ipilimumab. The CDR3 protein is CAIKPNRDTGSGYTF. Here the CDR3 DNA reads TGTGCCATCAAACCTAATCGGGACACAGGTTCTGGCTACACCTTC.